These T cell receptor beta chains were read from a single sample in a study of identical twins. TCRdb re-analysed the 5' RACE reads in MiXCR, keeping a single row per CDR3 protein. The table includes 270,000 or so distinct CDR3 sequences, around 8.8% detected once. These same data were also listed under a study on yellow fever vaccine responses in identical twins.

The source material was CD8+ T cells sorted from blood. The source of these receptors is a woman aged 18-30 years in good health. Each CDR3 is given with its conserved first and last residue. The D gene is left open where the match is weak. Rows give clone size only sometimes, using once, few, many, or a class for an expanded clone.

>TRBV11-1|NA|few|TRBJ2-3
TGTGCCAGCAGCTTCCCACAGACTACCTCTTCGGTCACAGATACGCAGTATTTT
CASSFPQTTSSVTDTQYF
>TRBV15|TRBD2|few|TRBJ2-5
TGTGCCACCAGCAGAGATCTGACTAGCGGTGAGACCCAGTACTTC
CATSRDLTSGETQYF
>TRBV4-3|NA|many|TRBJ2-5
TGCGCCAGCAGCCAAGGTTTCGCGGAGACCCAGTACTTC
CASSQGFAETQYF
>TRBV15|NA|NA|TRBJ2-3
TGTGCCACCAGCAGAGATGGCAACAGGGTGGATGCTACGCAGTATTTT
CATSRDGNRVDATQYF
>TRBV6-2/TRBV6-3|TRBD2|NA|TRBJ2-3
TGTGCCAGCAGTTACTCGACTAGCGGTCCAGATACGCAGTATTTT
CASSYSTSGPDTQYF
>TRBV28|TRBD1|many|TRBJ2-2
TGTGCCAGCAGTTTGACAGGGTGGAGCAACACCGGGGAGCTGTTTTTT
CASSLTGWSNTGELFF
>TRBV4-1|NA|few|TRBJ1-1
TGCGCCAGCAGCCACAGTAGGACCATGAACACTGAAGCTTTCTTT
CASSHSRTMNTEAFF
>TRBV15|NA|many|TRBJ2-1
TGTGCCACCAGCAGAGGATCCCCTGAACGATACCCTTACAATGAGCAGTTCTTC
CATSRGSPERYPYNEQFF
>TRBV7-2|NA|many|TRBJ2-7
TGTGCCAGCAGCGGGACCCTGGGGACCGAGCAGTACTTC
CASSGTLGTEQYF
>TRBV13|TRBD1|NA|TRBJ2-7
TGTGCCAGCAGCCCGAGGGACAGGGCAGGCTACGAGCAGTACTTC
CASSPRDRAGYEQYF
>TRBV20-1|NA|few|TRBJ2-7
TGCAGTGCTAGAGATATCGGACAAGAGTACGAGCAGTACTTC
CSARDIGQEYEQYF
>TRBV10-3|NA|NA|TRBJ1-6
TGTGCCATCAGGACAGACGTGAATTCACCCCTCCACTTT
CAIRTDVNSPLHF
>TRBV7-8|NA|many|TRBJ2-1
TGTGCCAGCAGCTTAGCGCAGGGAACCTACAATGAGCAGTTCTTC
CASSLAQGTYNEQFF
>TRBV4-3|NA|many|TRBJ1-1
TGCGCCAGCAGCCAAGATGGGACCGGGAGCACTGAAGCTTTCTTT
CASSQDGTGSTEAFF
>TRBV5-5|NA|few|TRBJ1-5
TGTGCCAGCAGCTTGGAATCTGGGAATCAGCCCCAGCATTTT
CASSLESGNQPQHF
>TRBV4-3|NA|NA|TRBJ2-7
TGCTCCAGCAGCCAAGACCTTCATTACGAGCAGTACTTC
CSSSQDLHYEQYF
>TRBV5-1|TRBD2|few|TRBJ2-2
TGCGCCAGCAGCTTGCTGGGACTAGGGAACACCGGGGAGCTGTTTTTT
CASSLLGLGNTGELFF
>TRBV18|NA|many|TRBJ2-7
TGTGCCAGCTCACCACTGGGACACAGCTACGAGCAGTACTTC
CASSPLGHSYEQYF
>TRBV7-9|NA|NA|TRBJ2-5
TGTGCCAGCAGCTACGAGGAAGAGACCCAGTACTTC
CASSYEEETQYF
>TRBV10-3|TRBD1|few|TRBJ2-5
TGTGCCATCAGTGAAAAGGGGGCAGAGACCCAGTACTTC
CAISEKGAETQYF
>TRBV25-1|NA|few|TRBJ2-7
TGTGCCAGCAGTTTGGGGTTAAGCGAGCAGTACTTC
CASSLGLSEQYF
>TRBV24-1|NA|NA|TRBJ2-1
TGTGCCACCAGTCTTGACAGTAGCTCCTACAATGAGCAGTTCTTC
CATSLDSSSYNEQFF
>TRBV9|TRBD1|many|TRBJ2-7
TGTGCCAGCAGCGTAGGGGGGACAGCCGACCCCTACGAGCAGTACTTC
CASSVGGTADPYEQYF
>TRBV6-4|NA|NA|TRBJ1-5
TGTGCCAGCAGTGACCATTGGGGACTTAAGAGCAATCAGCCCCAGCATTTT
CASSDHWGLKSNQPQHF
>TRBV12-3/TRBV12-4|NA|few|TRBJ1-4
TGTGCCAGCAGTTTGACCCAAAGGGAAAAACTGTTTTTT
CASSLTQREKLFF
>TRBV5-5|TRBD1|many|TRBJ1-4
TGTGCCAGCAGCTTGTCTCGGGACAGGGGGAATGAAAAACTGTTTTTT
CASSLSRDRGNEKLFF
>TRBV5-1|NA|NA|TRBJ1-1
TGCGCCAGCAGCTTGGGGGGGTCCTGGGGGAACACTGAAGCTTTCTTT
CASSLGGSWGNTEAFF
>TRBV24-1|NA|many|TRBJ2-7
TGTGCCACCAATCCCCTTAGAAGAAGGGTTACCTACGAGCAGTACTTC
CATNPLRRRVTYEQYF
>TRBV5-5|NA|many|TRBJ1-1
TGTGCCAGCAGCCATGTGGGGGGTTGGACTGAAGCTTTCTTT
CASSHVGGWTEAFF
>TRBV9|NA|many|TRBJ2-3
TGTGCCAGCAGCGAACTCCTCACAGATACGCAGTATTTT
CASSELLTDTQYF
>TRBV3-1|NA|few|TRBJ2-7
TGTGCCAGCAGCCGCCCGACAGGTATTAACTCCTACGAGCAGTACTTC
CASSRPTGINSYEQYF
>TRBV9|TRBD2|NA|TRBJ2-2
TGTGCCAGCAGCGTAAAACGGGGACTAGCGGGGACCGGGGAGCTGTTTTTT
CASSVKRGLAGTGELFF
>TRBV12-3/TRBV12-4|NA|many|TRBJ2-5
TGTGCCAGCAGTACCCCACCTAGGTTGGAGACCCAGTACTTC
CASSTPPRLETQYF
>TRBV29-1|NA|many|TRBJ2-2
TGCAGCGTTGAAACGGAGAACACCGGGGAGCTGTTTTTT
CSVETENTGELFF
>TRBV11-1|TRBD2|NA|TRBJ2-1
TGTGCCAGCAGCTCCACCAACCTCCTGACTAGCGGGAGCGAAAATGAGCAGTTCTTC
CASSSTNLLTSGSENEQFF
>TRBV2|NA|few|TRBJ2-7
TGTGCCAGCAGTTTGAGGGGGGGGCCGGGCTACGAGCAGTACTTC
CASSLRGGPGYEQYF
>TRBV3-1|NA|NA|TRBJ2-3
TGTGCCAGCAGCCAAGATTTTGGCGAGATGGTGAGCACAGATACGCAGTATTTT
CASSQDFGEMVSTDTQYF
>TRBV3-1|NA|NA|TRBJ2-4
TGTGCCAGCAGCCAAGATCTTAGCGGATTAGCCAAAAACATTCAGTACTTC
CASSQDLSGLAKNIQYF
>TRBV24-1|TRBD1|few|TRBJ2-7
TGTGCCACCAGTGCGTCCCAGGGGGCCTACGAGCAGTACTTC
CATSASQGAYEQYF
>TRBV19|NA|NA|TRBJ1-1
TGTGCCAGTAGCATCCCGTCCAACCAGGTGGGACCGAACACTGAAGCTTTCTTT
CASSIPSNQVGPNTEAFF